This TCR beta chain was sequenced in a study of T cell repertoires in cytomegalovirus infection (dated by TCRdb to between 2018 and 2021). The study in broad terms: Because public TCR beta signatures pointed to carriage of CMV infection together with the matching HLA type, the HLA type of each donor mattered for the analysis.

V is trimmed back by 2 bases and J by 6 bases, and the junction contains 8 bases that no gene match accounts for. From the cysteine up to the phenylalanine, the CDR3 has a length of 15 residues. Of all the DNA, just the CDR3 is kept, 45 bases in frame from base 1. CDR1 and CDR2, looked up from the germline V gene (reference sequence), are SEHNR and FQNEAQ. This sample was sequenced with an Illumina HiSeq 1500. TCRdb took the public reads, trimmed them with fastp at Q25, ran MiXCR for clone calling and kept in-frame beta chains. Rows are unified per CDR3 protein, each entry keeping the most common DNA and genes. This sample comprises 630,000 or so distinct CDR3 sequences, 24% of them detected only once. Of the sample, under 8.5% falls within the top ten clones. This clonotype was counted only a few times. Its recognized antigen is unknown. The sample holds no much larger clone one base away, and base qualities are not on file.

The investigation overall reported the following: In both this cohort and an independent cohort of several hundred donors, the cumulative frequency of public TCR beta family members distinguished carriers of CMV infection plus the relevant HLA type. In the ex vivo response, HLA-C-restricted CMV-specific TCR beta clonotypes were dominant, and in two of eight donors the single most frequent clonotype came from this HLA-C-restricted group.

Sequencing input: CD8+ T cells from PBMCs. Recombination connected TRBV7-9 to TRBJ1-2; TRBD1 agrees with 8 junctional bases. The clonotype comes from a human donor in good health (CMV status not recorded). Some clones in this sample may be carry-over from other donors' samples. The CDR3 amino acid sequence is: CASSLIPGQEDGYTF. The DNA reads TGTGCCAGCAGCTTAATCCCGGGACAGGAGGATGGCTACACCTTC.